Following are 27 T cell receptor beta chains from one sample sequenced in a study of cytomegalovirus exposure and HLA in healthy donors. A multiplex PCR was run with 60 Vbeta primers and 13 Jbeta primers. Here immunoSEQ multiplex PCR was the method, and the copy in TCRdb shows in-frame clones only, minus some. The sample yields around 200,000 clones, approximately 78% seen once. Sequencing was carried out using PBMCs. The source is a woman aged 40-49 years in good health and CMV-seronegative.

The J gene is TRBJ1-2, the V gene TRBV2; 8 nucleotides match TRBD1. Germline assignment: CDR1 SNHLY and CDR2 FYNNEI. V lost 6 bases and J lost 0; bases outside the gene matches: 3. The CDR3 consists of 14 residues. CDR3 nucleotides: TGTGCCAGCAGACAGGGGGGGACTAACTATGGCTACACCTTC. This codes for CASRQGGTNYGYTF.

V usage is TRBV6-5 and J usage is TRBJ2-6; perhaps TRBD1 as D (5 bases). The germline V gene encodes CDR1 MNHEY and CDR2 SVGAGI. V lost 6 bases and J 1 base, leaving 7 bases between the germline ends. The CDR3 is 14 amino acids. CDR3 sequence reads: CASRAGSGANVLTF. As DNA, the CDR3 is TGTGCCAGCAGAGCAGGGTCTGGGGCCAACGTCCTGACTTTC.

This chain connects TRBV7-9 to TRBJ2-2; a weak D match, TRBD1 (9 bases). Per the germline V gene, CDR1 is SEHNR and CDR2 is FQNEAQ (reference sequence). The CDR3 sequence is 17 residues long. V lost 11 bases, J lost 3 bases, and 25 bases lay in between. The CDR3 reads CARGGTGSSLYTGELFF. CDR3 coding DNA: TGTGCCCGGGGGGGGACAGGGTCGTCATTGTACACCGGGGAGCTGTTTTTT. The whole variable domain, filled in from reference TRBV7-9 and TRBJ2-2, reads DTGVSQNPRHKITKRGQNVTFRCDPISEHNRLYWYRQTLGQGPEFLTYFQNEAQLEKSRLLSDRFSAERPKGSFSTLEIQRTEQGDSAMYLCARGGTGSSLYTGELFFGEGSRLTVL.

J is TRBJ2-7 and V is TRBV18; D possibly corresponds to TRBD2 (5 bases). V was cut by 11 bases and J by 0 bases, with 14 bases left in between. CDR3 length: 13 amino acids. CDR1 and CDR2 (germline): KGHSH, LQKENI. The CDR3 loop reads CAGRGESSYEQYF. In nucleotides, the CDR3 is TGTGCCGGCCGTGGGGAGAGCTCCTACGAGCAGTACTTC.

This clone has a single count. The CDR3 nucleotides read TGCGCCAGCAGCCCAGCGGGAGGGCCCTCCAATGAGCAGTTCTTC. Translation: CASSPAGGPSNEQFF. V gene TRBV10-1 combines with J gene TRBJ2-1; 10 bases line up with TRBD2. The V segment lost 6 bases and the J segment 6 bases; nucleotides outside the gene matches: 8. CDR1 is WNHNN and CDR2 is SYGVQD in the germline V gene (reference sequence). CDR3 length: 15 amino acids.

V usage is TRBV7-3 and J usage is TRBJ2-1, with D unclear. Trimming cost V 0 bases and J 1 base, with 7 bases left between them. CDR1 is SGHTA, CDR2 FQGTGA, per germline. There are 15 residues in the CDR3. The CDR3 DNA sequence: TGTGCCAGCAGCTTAACTAGATTGTCCTACAATGAGCAGTTCTTC. Its protein is CASSLTRLSYNEQFF.

This clone has only a few counts. Sequence at one end of the junction differs from germline and may be a read error. J is TRBJ1-5 and V is TRBV7-9; possibly TRBD1 for D (6 bases). The CDR3 extends over 16 amino acids. In germline, CDR1 is SEHNR, CDR2 FQNEAQ (reference sequence). CDR3 amino acids: CSSSLSLGAGDQSQHF. The CDR3 region has the DNA TGTTCCAGCAGCTTATCTTTAGGGGCAGGGGATCAATCCCAGCATTTT.

This clone was seen only once. V usage is TRBV19 and J usage is TRBJ2-5, with D uncertain. The CDR3 has 14 residues. The germline V gene has CDR1 LNHDA and CDR2 SQIVND (reference sequence). V was pared by 2 bases and J by 1 base, with 8 bases between. The DNA of the CDR3 is TGTGCCAGTAGTATAACTCGGAGCCAAGAGACCCAGTACTTC. Its protein is CASSITRSQETQYF.

The CDR3 DNA reads TGTGCCAGCAGACGCGGGACAGGGGTCTACGAGCAGTACTTC. Protein product: CASRRGTGVYEQYF. This rearrangement joins TRBV7-2 to TRBJ2-7, with TRBD1 identical over 10 bases. The ends lost 6 bases at V and 3 bases at J; junction bases unmatched: 5. The CDR3 has 14 amino acids. Germline V gene sequence: CDR1 SGHTA, CDR2 FQGNSA.

This clone showed up just a few times. The rearrangement uses TRBV15 and TRBJ2-7; D call uncertain. Germline V gives CDR1 LNHNV, CDR2 YYDKDF (reference sequence). V gave up 4 bases and J gave up 5 bases, with 18 bases separating them. The CDR3 sequence is 15 residues long. The CDR3 nucleotides read TGTGCCACCAGCAATCGTTTTGACAAGCCCAACGAGCAGTACTTC. It yields the protein CATSNRFDKPNEQYF.

Notes on this clone: Its ends do not fully match the called genes, so a read error is possible. The rearrangement links TRBV18 to TRBJ1-5; D unresolved. This CDR3 comprises 16 residues. Looked up from germline, CDR1 is KGHSH and CDR2 is LQKENI. CDR3 nucleotides: TGTGCCGGCTCACCCCGGACCGGGAATGTCAATCAGCCCCAGCATTTT. Translating gives CAGSPRTGNVNQPQHF.

The rearrangement uses TRBV7-3 and TRBJ2-2; D unresolved. Germline CDR1 SGHTA, CDR2 FQGTGA. Trimming took 5 bases from V and 6 from J, leaving 10 bases between them. The CDR3 consists of 13 residues. The CDR3 region has the DNA TGTGCCAGCAGCATCGGGTCCCCCGGGGAGCTGTTTTTT. This sequence encodes CASSIGSPGELFF.

The chain combines TRBV10-2 with TRBJ2-3; 10 bases fit TRBD2. Per the germline V gene, CDR1 is WSHSY and CDR2 is SAAADI. There are 14 residues in the CDR3. With V trimmed by 7 bases and J by 1 base, 2 bases remained unmatched. The CDR3 sequence: CASKGTSGTDTQYF. CDR3 bases: TGCGCCAGCAAAGGGACTAGCGGCACAGATACGCAGTATTTT.

The chain links TRBV7-9 to TRBJ2-1; TRBD2 matches at 9 bases. The V gene's germline CDR1 is SEHNR and CDR2 FQNEAQ (reference sequence). V lost 9 bases, J lost 3 bases, and 6 bases stayed unmatched. There are 14 residues in the CDR3. The CDR3 coding sequence is TGTGCCAGTGGCCTAGCGGGGCACTACAATGAGCAGTTCTTC. Its translation: CASGLAGHYNEQFF.

V gene TRBV7-9 combines with J gene TRBJ1-1; the D is unclear. V gave up 5 bases and J gave up 1 base, with 20 bases separating them. The germline CDR1 and CDR2 sequences are SEHNR and FQNEAQ (reference sequence). The CDR3 is made up of 17 amino acids. As DNA, the CDR3 is TGTGCCAGCAGCCGTATGAGGTCTCATAGACGGAACACTGAAGCTTTCTTT. It specifies CASSRMRSHRRNTEAFF.

J is TRBJ2-5 and V is TRBV11-2, with 7 bases that match TRBD1. J lost 3 bases, V lost 5 bases, and 15 bases had no gene match. Looked up from germline, CDR1 is SGHAT and CDR2 is FQNNGV. The CDR3 extends over 17 amino acids. The CDR3 sequence is CASSNHGTARLKETQYF. Written as DNA, the CDR3 is TGTGCCAGCAGCAACCATGGGACAGCCCGCCTAAAAGAGACCCAGTACTTC.

The chain carries TRBV7-8 and TRBJ2-3; D is perhaps TRBD2 (6 bases). V lost 2 bases to trimming and J lost 1 base, with 10 bases between them. This CDR3 has 15 residues. Germline CDR1 is SGHVS and CDR2 is FQNEAQ. CDR3 coding DNA: TGTGCCAGCAGCTTAAGCGGGCGTGGCACAGATACGCAGTATTTT. Protein sequence: CASSLSGRGTDTQYF.

J is TRBJ1-5 and V is TRBV6-1; maybe TRBD1 (5 bases). Trimming left V 1 base short and J 2 bases short, with 9 bases between. The CDR3 runs to 15 residues. Germline CDR1 MNHNS, CDR2 SASEGT. The CDR3 region has the DNA TGTGCCAGCAGTGAAGAGGACATGGGCAATCAGCCCCAGCATTTT. Protein sequence: CASSEEDMGNQPQHF.

This chain connects TRBV7-6 to TRBJ2-1; 9 positions agree with TRBD2. V lost 0 bases and J lost 2; bases outside the gene matches: 8. This CDR3 has 18 amino acids. CDR1 SGHVS and CDR2 FNYEAQ come from the germline V gene. The CDR3, as DNA: TGTGCCAGCAGCTTAGCCCCGCCTGTAGCGGGAGCCTACAATGAGCAGTTCTTC. Its protein is CASSLAPPVAGAYNEQFF.

This clone was counted only a few times. The chain recombines TRBV4-2 with TRBJ2-1; 9 bases are a match to TRBD2. Germline loops: CDR1 LGHNA, CDR2 YNFKEQ. Unmatched junction bases numbered 2, after V lost 1 base and J lost 1 base. This CDR3 spans 16 amino acids. In nucleotides, the CDR3 is TGTGCCAGCAGCCAAGGGGCGGGAGGGTCCTACAATGAGCAGTTCTTC. It codes for CASSQGAGGSYNEQFF.

This clone was detected once. The rearrangement links TRBV5-1 to TRBJ2-7, with 7 positions matching TRBD1. The V and J ends lost 4 bases and 6 bases, in that order; junction bases with no gene match: 4. CDR1 and CDR2 from the germline V gene are SGHRS and YFSETQ. This CDR3 region has 12 residues. CDR3 sequence reads: CASSVTGSEQYF. CDR3 sequence (DNA): TGCGCCAGCAGCGTGACAGGGAGCGAGCAGTACTTC.

V is TRBV5-1 and J is TRBJ2-1, with 8 bases lining up with TRBD1. Trimming at V came to 3 bases and at J to 1 base, leaving 0 bases not matched to a gene. The germline CDR1 and CDR2 sequences are SGHRS and YFSETQ. The CDR3 loop spans 14 amino acids. As DNA, the CDR3 is TGCGCCAGCAGCTGGACAGGGTCCTACAATGAGCAGTTCTTC. Translated, it gives CASSWTGSYNEQFF.

The V and J genes are TRBV10-1 and TRBJ2-3, with 10 bases aligning to TRBD2. CDR3 size: 16 residues. V lost 1 base and J lost 8; bases outside the gene matches: 9. Germline CDR1 reads WNHNN; CDR2 reads SYGVQD (reference sequence). The DNA of the CDR3 is TGCGCCAGCAGTGAGTTGATAGCGGGAGGAGTAGGTACGCAGTATTTT. Amino acid sequence: CASSELIAGGVGTQYF.

The chain couples TRBV7-3 to TRBJ1-4; D is perhaps TRBD1 (5 bases). Trimming took 2 bases from V and 7 from J, leaving 14 bases between them. There are 15 residues in the CDR3. In germline, CDR1 is SGHTA, CDR2 FQGTGA. The DNA of the CDR3 is TGTGCCAGCAGCTTAGGAGGGGCGCCGGGTGAAAAACTGTTTTTT. Its translation is CASSLGGAPGEKLFF.

This chain uses TRBV27 with TRBJ2-7; possibly TRBD1 for D (5 bases). The CDR3 contains 16 residues. V was pared by 6 bases and J by 3 bases, with 21 bases between. CDR1 is MNHEY and CDR2 is SMNVEV in the germline V gene (reference sequence). This chain's CDR3 is CASSYSGQALFYEQYF. CDR3 bases: TGTGCCAGCAGCTATTCCGGACAAGCTTTATTCTACGAGCAGTACTTC.

The table lists this clone with a few counts. The rearrangement uses TRBV6-5 and TRBJ2-2, with TRBD1 as a possible D gene (6 bases). Germline V lookup: CDR1 MNHEY, CDR2 SVGAGI. The V and J ends lost 5 bases and 1 base respectively, with 8 bases between them. The CDR3 contains 14 residues. CDR3 coding DNA: TGTGCCAGCAGTGAGACAGGGAACACCGGGGAGCTGTTTTTT. Encoded protein: CASSETGNTGELFF.

This rearrangement joins TRBV5-1 to TRBJ2-2; 12 positions match TRBD1. J gave up 7 bases and V 3 bases, and 16 bases lay outside the gene matches. CDR1 is SGHRS and CDR2 is YFSETQ in the germline V gene. CDR3 length: 19 residues. This CDR3 is CASSSPGTGGKNRGGELFF. The CDR3 coding sequence is TGCGCCAGCAGCTCACCCGGGACAGGGGGCAAGAATCGGGGCGGGGAGCTGTTTTTT.